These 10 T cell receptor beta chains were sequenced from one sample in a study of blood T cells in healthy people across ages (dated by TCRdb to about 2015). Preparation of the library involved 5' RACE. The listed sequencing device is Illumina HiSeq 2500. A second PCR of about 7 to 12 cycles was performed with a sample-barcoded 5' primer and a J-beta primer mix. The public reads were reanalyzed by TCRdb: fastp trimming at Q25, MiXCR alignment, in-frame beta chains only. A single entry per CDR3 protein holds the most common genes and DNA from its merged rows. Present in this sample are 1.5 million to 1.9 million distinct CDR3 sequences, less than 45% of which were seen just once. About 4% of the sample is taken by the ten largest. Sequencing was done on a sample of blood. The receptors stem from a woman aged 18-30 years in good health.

CDR3 in amino acids: CASRGLAGHYEQYF. As DNA, the CDR3 is TGTGCCAGCAGGGGACTAGCGGGGCACTACGAGCAGTACTTC. The rearrangement joins TRBV28 to TRBJ2-7; 13 bases align to TRBD2. V shed 6 bases and J 3 bases; nucleotides not matched to a gene: 2. Germline assignment: CDR1 MDHEN and CDR2 SYDVKM. The CDR3 is 14 amino acids.

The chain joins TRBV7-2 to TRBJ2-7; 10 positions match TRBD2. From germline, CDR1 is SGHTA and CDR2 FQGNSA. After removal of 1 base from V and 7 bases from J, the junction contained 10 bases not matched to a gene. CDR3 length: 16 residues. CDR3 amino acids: CASSLVLAGGVGEQYF. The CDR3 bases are TGTGCCAGCAGCTTAGTTTTAGCGGGGGGTGTGGGAGAGCAGTACTTC.

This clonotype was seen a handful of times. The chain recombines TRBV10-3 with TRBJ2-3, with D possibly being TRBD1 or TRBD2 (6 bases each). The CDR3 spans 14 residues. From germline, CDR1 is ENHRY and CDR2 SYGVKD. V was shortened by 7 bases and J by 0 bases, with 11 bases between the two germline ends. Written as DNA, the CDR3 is TGTGCCATCACCGGGGGCCCTAGCACAGATACGCAGTATTTT. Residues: CAITGGPSTDTQYF.

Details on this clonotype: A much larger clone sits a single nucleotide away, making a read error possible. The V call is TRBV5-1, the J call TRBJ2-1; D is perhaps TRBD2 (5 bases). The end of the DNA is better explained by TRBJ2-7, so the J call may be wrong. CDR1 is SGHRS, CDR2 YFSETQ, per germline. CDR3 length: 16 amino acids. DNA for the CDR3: TGCGCCAGCAGCTTGGTGACGGGAAGCTCCTACAATGAGCAGTACTTC. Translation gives CASSLVTGSSYNEQYF.

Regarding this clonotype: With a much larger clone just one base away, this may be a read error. CDR3 sequence reads: CASSPGIRNEQFF. CDR3 nucleotide sequence: TGTGCCAGCTCACCAGGAATACGCAATGAGCAGTTCTTC. J is TRBJ2-1 and V is TRBV18; D is unclear. The CDR3 is 13 residues long. The germline CDR1 and CDR2 sequences are KGHSH and LQKENI. The V end lost 2 bases, the J end lost 6 bases, and 8 bases lay between the germline ends.

CDR3 residues: CASSLLVGVETQYF. The CDR3 region has the DNA TGTGCCAGCAGCTTGCTAGTGGGAGTTGAGACCCAGTACTTC. V and J are TRBV7-3 and TRBJ2-5; perhaps TRBD2 as D (5 bases). The germline V gene has CDR1 SGHTA and CDR2 FQGTGA. This CDR3 has 14 residues. V gave up 3 bases and J gave up 5 bases, with 13 bases separating them.

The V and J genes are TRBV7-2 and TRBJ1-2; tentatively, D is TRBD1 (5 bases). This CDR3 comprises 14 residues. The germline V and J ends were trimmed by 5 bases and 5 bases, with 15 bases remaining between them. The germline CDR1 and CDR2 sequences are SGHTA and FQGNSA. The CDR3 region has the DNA TGTGCCAGCAGCACAGGCGGCGGTCTTTATGGCTACACCTTC. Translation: CASSTGGGLYGYTF.

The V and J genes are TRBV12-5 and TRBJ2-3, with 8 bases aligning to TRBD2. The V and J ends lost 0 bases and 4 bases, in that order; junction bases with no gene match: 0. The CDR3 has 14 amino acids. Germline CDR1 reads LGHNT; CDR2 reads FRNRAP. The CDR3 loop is CASGLVLAADTQYF. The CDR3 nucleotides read TGTGCTAGTGGTTTGGTACTAGCGGCAGATACGCAGTATTTT. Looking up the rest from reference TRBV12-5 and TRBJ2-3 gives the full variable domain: DARVTQTPRHKVTEMGQEVTMRCQPILGHNTVFWYRQTMMQGLELLAYFRNRAPLDDSGMPKDRFSAEMPDATLATLKIQPSEPRDSAVYFCASGLVLAADTQYFGPGTRLTVL.

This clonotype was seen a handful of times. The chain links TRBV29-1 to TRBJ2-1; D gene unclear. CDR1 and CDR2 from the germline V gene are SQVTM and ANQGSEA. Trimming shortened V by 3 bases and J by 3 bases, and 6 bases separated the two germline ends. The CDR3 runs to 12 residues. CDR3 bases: TGCAGCGTTGATTCAGTCTACAATGAGCAGTTCTTC. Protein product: CSVDSVYNEQFF.

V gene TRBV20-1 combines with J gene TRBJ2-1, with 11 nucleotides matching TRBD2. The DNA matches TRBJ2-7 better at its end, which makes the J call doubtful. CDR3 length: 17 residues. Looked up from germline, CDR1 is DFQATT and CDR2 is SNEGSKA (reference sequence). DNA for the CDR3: TGCAGTGCCAGATCGAGCGGGACTAGCGGCTCCTACAATGAGCAGTACTTC. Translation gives CSARSSGTSGSYNEQYF.